The sequence of this T cell receptor (beta chain) was determined in a study of Ad26.COV2.S vaccination and SARS-CoV-2 variants (dated by TCRdb to about 2021). Regarding the complete study: Donors in the vaccine arm were drawn from COV1001, a phase I-IIa trial of Ad26.COV2.S in healthy adults that was multicentre, randomized, double-blind and placebo-controlled. Ad26.COV2.S was administered intramuscularly at 5 x 10^10 or 1 x 10^11 viral particles, either as a single shot or as two shots given 56 days apart. The specificity and breadth of SARS-CoV-2-reactive T cell receptors after Ad26.COV2.S vaccination were assessed by TCRbeta repertoire sequencing. The TCR-sequenced set comprised around 30 samples: approximately 19 Ad26.COV2.S vaccine recipients, 5 placebo recipients and 8 SARS-CoV-2 convalescent individuals. Participants in the trial were split at random into five groups of five each, receiving low-dose or high-dose Ad26.COV2.S once or twice, or else placebo on both occasions. Throughout the experiments and outcome assessment, investigators stayed blinded to trial group allocation. Broad study findings and their caveats: Substantial breadth of spike-specific CD8+ and CD4+ T cell responses was reported after vaccination. According to the authors, total T cell responses may have been underestimated by the TCR breadth and depth analyses. Non-spike TCR breadth was comparable between vaccine and placebo recipients, consistent with the vaccine containing only spike. The study was not powered to compare responses between vaccine doses or regimens. Compared with placebo recipients, Ad26.COV2.S recipients showed higher spike-specific TCR breadth (P = 0.0014).

This clone was seen just once. Its antigen is not yet known. There are no base qualities to consult, and no much larger clone falls within one base. The immunoSEQ Assay was used to sequence TCRbeta CDR3 regions. After extraction, genomic DNA underwent amplification by bias-controlled multiplex PCR, followed by high-throughput sequencing. The authors' pipeline ran thus. To quantify the absolute abundance of every unique TCRbeta CDR3 region, sequences were collapsed and filtered. T cell fraction was estimated by normalization of TCRbeta template counts to usable DNA, with usable DNA being measured through amplification of reference genes present in all nucleated cells. Repertoire TCRs were annotated as SARS-CoV-2-specific by exact matching of V gene, CDR3 amino acid sequence and J gene to a known reactive TCR set. The reference SARS-CoV-2 TCR set came from MIRA and was filtered for enrichment in COVID-19-positive ImmuneCODE repertoires, removing public or cross-reactive TCRs. Using the MIRA antigens, annotated TCRs were further analysed by specific ORF or by position within an ORF. Breadth was defined as annotated unique rearrangements over total unique productive rearrangements; depth was the summed frequency of those rearrangements. Two-sided Wilcoxon rank-sum tests were used to compare TCR breadth between groups. TCRdb provides this immuneACCESS table in a form limited to in-frame rearrangements. Some clones are lacking; in checked studies, under half of them reflect an unresolved V gene, and why the rest are absent is not known. That table furnishes V, J and clone size, whereas the DNA furnished D and trimming. The sample table lists hundreds of thousands of clones, about 89% of them with a count of one. The top ten clones comprise about 1.5% of the sample.

Sample treatment or condition, as interpreted from the label and publication: around 19 received Ad26.COV2.S at low or high dose, single or two shots; 5 received placebo; per-sample allocation not given. Repertoires of vaccine and placebo recipients were sequenced from samples collected on day 63 after the first injection. Between 29 July and 7 August 2020, Cohort 1b enrolled 20 to 30 adults aged 18-55 years at one site in Boston, USA. Ad26.COV2.S was a replication-incompetent adenovirus type 26 vector that expressed a prefusion-stabilized SARS-CoV-2 spike protein derived from the original Wuhan strain. The germline V gene yields SGHTA for CDR1 and FQGNSA for CDR2. At the junction V is shortened by 2 bases and J by 4 bases; bases outside the gene matches: 8. CDR3 length: 16 amino acids, cysteine to phenylalanine. The DNA shown is the 48-base CDR3, in frame from base 1.

This receptor chain uses TRBV7-2 and TRBJ1-3; TRBD1 lines up with 7 middle nucleotides. This specimen consisted of peripheral blood, obtained in a trial of Ad26.COV2.S vaccine versus placebo. The receptor comes from a person aged 18-60 years who received the Ad26.COV2.S COVID-19 vaccine or a placebo. This receptor carries the CDR3 CASSLLQGFSGNTIYF. The DNA sequence reads TGTGCCAGCAGCTTACTACAGGGGTTCTCCGGAAACACCATATATTTT.